This TCR beta chain stems from a study of blood T cells in healthy people across ages. Study-wide results and caveats: Both higher diversity and more naive CD4+ cells marked long-lived donors when set against aged donors.

This clonotype was picked up a small number of times. No antigen is known for it. In terms of origin and age, donors were healthy Caucasian individuals from Russia aged roughly 6 to 100. The authors isolated at least 6.5 million PBMCs per sample. Together with a sample-barcoded 5' primer, a J-beta primer mix was included in a second PCR lasting about 7 to 11 cycles. A single record per CDR3 protein comes from TCRdb applying MiXCR to the 5' RACE reads. Of some 790,000 distinct CDR3 sequences listed, more than 25% are singletons. V lost 5 bases to trimming and J lost 8 bases; unmatched junction nucleotides: 13. The CDR3 length is 15 residues. Germline CDR1 and CDR2: SGDLS and YYNGEE.

Material for sequencing was blood. The chain joins TRBV9 to TRBJ2-1; TRBD2 matches 7 bases. This TCR was sampled from a woman of 80 years or more in good health. The DNA of the CDR3 is TGTGCCAGCAGTTCCCTTGGCGGGGGAGGCGATGAGCAGTTCTTC. This sequence encodes CASSSLGGGGDEQFF. The whole variable domain, remainder taken from reference TRBV9 and TRBJ2-1, is DSGVTQTPKHLITATGQRVTLRCSPRSGDLSVYWYQQSLDQGLQFLIQYYNGEERAKGNILERFSAQQFPDLHSELNLSSLELGDSALYFCASSSLGGGGDEQFFGPGTRLTVL.